This T cell receptor beta chain came from a study of T-cell memory formation after mild COVID-19. About the research overall: There were largely donor-specific TCR clusters. The study, taken as a whole, reports: Memory cells collected pre-infection included some clones that later responded, suggesting cross-reactive memory joined. CD4+ contracting clones lay mainly in CM and EM, CD8+ ones in EMRA.

The CDR3 covers 13 residues. The V and J ends lost 4 bases and 3 bases, in that order; junction bases with no gene match: 2. Germline lookup yields CDR1 SGHTA and CDR2 FQGNSA. MiXCR was run by TCRdb on the 5' RACE reads, yielding one entry per CDR3 protein. The data show fewer than 200,000 distinct CDR3 sequences, approximately 18% seen once. A word on this clonotype: Its antigen is still unknown.

The origin of this receptor is a man younger than 30 who had mild COVID-19 (a few samples of this study predate the infection). Cell type and time point are not known. Sequences were obtained from PBMCs or a T cell subset sorted from them (not recorded which). The chain couples TRBV7-2 to TRBJ2-5; 7 nucleotides match TRBD2. The CDR3 region is CASSSSGEETQYF. As DNA, the CDR3 is TGTGCCAGCAGCTCGAGCGGGGAAGAGACCCAGTACTTC.